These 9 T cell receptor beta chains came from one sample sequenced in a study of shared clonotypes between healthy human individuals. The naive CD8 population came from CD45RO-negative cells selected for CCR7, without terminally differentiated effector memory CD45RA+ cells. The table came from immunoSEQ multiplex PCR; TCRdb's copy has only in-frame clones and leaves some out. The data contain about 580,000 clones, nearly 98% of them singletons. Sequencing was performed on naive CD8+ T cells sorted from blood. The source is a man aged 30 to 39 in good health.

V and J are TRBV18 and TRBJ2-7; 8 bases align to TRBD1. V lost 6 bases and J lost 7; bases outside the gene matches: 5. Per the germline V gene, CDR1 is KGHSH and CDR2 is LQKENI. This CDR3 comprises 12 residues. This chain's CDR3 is CASSPDRVEQYF. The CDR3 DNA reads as TGTGCCAGCTCGCCGGACAGGGTTGAGCAGTACTTC.

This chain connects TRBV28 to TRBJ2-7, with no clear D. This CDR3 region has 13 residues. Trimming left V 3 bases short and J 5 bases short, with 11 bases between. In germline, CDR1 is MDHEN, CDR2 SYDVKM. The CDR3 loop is CASSFKGWDEQYF. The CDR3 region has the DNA TGTGCCAGCAGTTTTAAAGGGTGGGACGAGCAGTACTTC.

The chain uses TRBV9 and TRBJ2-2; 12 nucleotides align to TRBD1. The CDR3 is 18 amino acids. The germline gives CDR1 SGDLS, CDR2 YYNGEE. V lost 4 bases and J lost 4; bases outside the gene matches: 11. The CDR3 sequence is CASSTSGTGGVITGELFF. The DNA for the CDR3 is TGTGCCAGCAGCACTTCCGGGACAGGGGGCGTAATCACCGGGGAGCTGTTTTTT.

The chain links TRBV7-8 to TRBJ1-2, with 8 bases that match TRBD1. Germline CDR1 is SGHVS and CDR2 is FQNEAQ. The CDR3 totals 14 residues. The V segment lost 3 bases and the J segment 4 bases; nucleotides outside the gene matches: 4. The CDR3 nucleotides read TGTGCCAGCAGCTTGGAAGGGACAGGCTATGGCTACACCTTC. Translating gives CASSLEGTGYGYTF.

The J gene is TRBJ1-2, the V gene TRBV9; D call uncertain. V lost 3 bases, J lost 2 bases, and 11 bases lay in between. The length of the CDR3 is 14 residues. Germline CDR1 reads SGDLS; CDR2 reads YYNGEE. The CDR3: CASSGYGRNYGYTF. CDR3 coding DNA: TGTGCCAGCAGCGGATATGGACGGAACTATGGCTACACCTTC.

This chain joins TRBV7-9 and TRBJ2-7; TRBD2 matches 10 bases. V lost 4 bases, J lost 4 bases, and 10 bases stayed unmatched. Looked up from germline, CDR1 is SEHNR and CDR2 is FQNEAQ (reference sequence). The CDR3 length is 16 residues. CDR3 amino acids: CASSSYENSGRYEQYF. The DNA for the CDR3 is TGTGCCAGCAGCTCTTATGAGAATAGCGGGAGGTACGAGCAGTACTTC.

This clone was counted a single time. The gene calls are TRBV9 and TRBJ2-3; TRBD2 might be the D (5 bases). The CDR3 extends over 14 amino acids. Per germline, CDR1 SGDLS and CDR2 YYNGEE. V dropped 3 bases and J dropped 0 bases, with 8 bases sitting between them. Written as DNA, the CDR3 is TGTGCCAGCAGCGAATCTAGCAGCACAGATACGCAGTATTTT. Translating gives CASSESSSTDTQYF.

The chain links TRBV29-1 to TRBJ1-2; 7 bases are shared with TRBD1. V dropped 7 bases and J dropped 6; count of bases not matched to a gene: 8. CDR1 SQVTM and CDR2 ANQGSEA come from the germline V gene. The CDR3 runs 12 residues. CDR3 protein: CSGGQETNGYTF. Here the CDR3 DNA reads TGCAGCGGAGGACAGGAGACTAATGGCTACACCTTC.

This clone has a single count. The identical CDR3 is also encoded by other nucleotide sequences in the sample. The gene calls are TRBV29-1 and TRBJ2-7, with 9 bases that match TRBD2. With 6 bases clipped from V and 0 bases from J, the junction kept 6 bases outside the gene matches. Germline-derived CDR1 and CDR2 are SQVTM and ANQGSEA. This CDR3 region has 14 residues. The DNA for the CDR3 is TGCAGCGTGGAACTAGCGGGCAGCTCCTACGAGCAGTACTTC. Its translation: CSVELAGSSYEQYF.